This TCR beta chain was documented in a study of T cell repertoires in cytomegalovirus infection. Relative to its sample, this clonotype is medium-sized. The antigen is unknown. CDR1 SGHTA and CDR2 FQGNSA come from the germline V gene. The CDR3 runs 14 residues. V was shortened by 2 bases and J by 4 bases, with 12 bases between the two germline ends. Study-wide points: HLA-C-restricted CMV-specific TCR beta clonotypes were dominant in the ex vivo response. Pooled public TCR beta family frequency picked out CMV carriers with the relevant HLA.

MiXCR was run by TCRdb on the reads, yielding one entry per CDR3 protein. The sample has about 100,000 distinct CDR3 sequences; roughly 39% are singletons. The V call is TRBV7-2, the J call TRBJ2-7; either TRBD1 or TRBD2 may supply D (5 bases each). This sequence originates from a human donor in good health (CMV status not recorded). Some clones in this sample may be carry-over from other donors' samples. Sample: CD8+ T cells from cultured PBMCs, taken from culture after CMV antigen stimulation. The CDR3 DNA reads as TGTGCCAGCAGCTTATTACTAGGGGCTTACGAGCAGTACTTC. Amino acids: CASSLLLGAYEQYF.